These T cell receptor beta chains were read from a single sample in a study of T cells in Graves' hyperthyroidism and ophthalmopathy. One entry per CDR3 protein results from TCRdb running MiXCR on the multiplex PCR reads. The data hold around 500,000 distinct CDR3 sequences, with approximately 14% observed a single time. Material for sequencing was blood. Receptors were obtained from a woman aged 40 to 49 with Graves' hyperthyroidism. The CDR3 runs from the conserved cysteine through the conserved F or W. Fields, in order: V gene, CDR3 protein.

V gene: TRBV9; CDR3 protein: CASSETSGRMDTQYF
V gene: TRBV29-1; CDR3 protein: CSVEDGMANTQYF
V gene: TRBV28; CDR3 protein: CASTLSGGNYGYTF
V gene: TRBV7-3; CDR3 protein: CASSLNPGEISNEQFF
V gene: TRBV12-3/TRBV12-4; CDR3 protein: CASRRNGVVGYTF
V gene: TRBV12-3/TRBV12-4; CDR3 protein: CASSRGLADNEQFF
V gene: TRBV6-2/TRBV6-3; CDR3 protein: CASSYSKLTSGGYEQYF
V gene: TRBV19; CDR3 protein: CASSRGTGNNEQFF
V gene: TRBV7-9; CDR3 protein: CASSLFGNTDTQYF
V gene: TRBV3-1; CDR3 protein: CASSPSSVEQFF
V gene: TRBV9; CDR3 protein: CASSVEASGRYNEQFF
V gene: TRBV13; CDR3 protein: CASSIEASPTQYF
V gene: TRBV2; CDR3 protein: CASRAPGGGSEKLFF
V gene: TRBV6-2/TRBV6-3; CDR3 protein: CAGRPSSGNTIYF
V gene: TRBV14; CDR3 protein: CASSLRTVQFF
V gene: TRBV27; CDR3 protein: CASSLTGDSNQPQHF
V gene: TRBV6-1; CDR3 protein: CASSRGDSRLENIQYF
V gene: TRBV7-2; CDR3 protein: CASSELAATRDTQYF
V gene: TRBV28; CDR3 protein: CASSFQGARNTIYF
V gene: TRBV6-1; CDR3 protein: CASRPRPRPGAFF
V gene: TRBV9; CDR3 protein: CASSGPDRGITEAFF
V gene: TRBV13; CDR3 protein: CASSLGAGTGELFF
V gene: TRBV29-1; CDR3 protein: CSVRYMGEQYF
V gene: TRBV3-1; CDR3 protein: CASSHTGGHQPQHF
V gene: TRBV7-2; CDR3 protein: CASSFPAGGIEQFF
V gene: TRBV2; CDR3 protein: CASSWGEGNSPLHF
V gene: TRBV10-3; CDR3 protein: CATITGQGAYEQYF
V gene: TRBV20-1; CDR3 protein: CSARDFKDSRSGELFF
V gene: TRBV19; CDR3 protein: CASSIGGGRTEAFF
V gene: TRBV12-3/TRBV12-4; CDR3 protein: CASRASGSRQFF
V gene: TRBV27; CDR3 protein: CASSLSRLMYQETQYF
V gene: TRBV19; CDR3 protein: CASSLLRGRHTGELFF
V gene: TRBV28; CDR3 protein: CASSTLGAYNEQFF
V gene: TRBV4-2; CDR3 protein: CASSYLMKTMNTEAFF
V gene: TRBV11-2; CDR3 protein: CASSLEPGTDTQYF